This TCR beta chain derives from a study of control samples from healthy donors and cancer patients. The repertoire was sequenced with immunoSEQ multiplex PCR; TCRdb's copy has only in-frame clones and lacks some. The sample holds roughly 92,000 clones; 70% to 90% are singletons and the top ten take 7.5% to 8%. Germline CDR1 reads SGHRS; CDR2 reads YFSETQ. The CDR3 is 15 amino acids. The junction had 5 bases not matched to a gene; V was cut back by 0 bases and J by 7 bases. The material sequenced was blood. This receptor was identified in a woman aged 55 to 70 in good health. V is TRBV5-1 and J is TRBJ2-1; TRBD1 matches at 9 bases. CDR3 region: CASSLDGTGYNEQFF. The CDR3 DNA is TGCGCCAGCAGCTTGGACGGGACAGGGTATAATGAGCAGTTCTTC.